This TCR beta chain was sequenced for a study of identical twins. Notes on the study in general: Where beta out-of-frame sequences were concerned, excess twin sharing was weaker.

Through template switching, a universal primer site was introduced, and the cDNA contained unique molecular identifiers. MiXCR was run by TCRdb on the 5' RACE reads, yielding one entry per CDR3 protein. The sample carries hundreds of thousands of distinct CDR3 sequences, 20% to 25% recorded once. There are a few counts of this clonotype. What it binds is not known. V lost 4 bases and J lost 0, with 11 bases in between. Germline lookup yields CDR1 SGHRS and CDR2 YFSETQ. The CDR3 extends over 16 amino acids. The donor group consisted entirely of healthy Caucasians. The same data also went into a second study, on T cells expressing NK-cell markers. That work contributes: Sorted CD3+CD56+NKG2C+, CD3+CD56+NKG2C- and CD3+CD56-NKG2C+ T cells provided the TCR beta repertoires.

The sequenced sample consisted of CD4+ T cells sorted from blood. The rearrangement joins TRBV5-1 to TRBJ1-6; no clear D. The sequence was collected from a woman aged 18-35 years in good health. CDR3 nucleotide sequence: TGCGCCAGCAGCCAAACAGATAGCTCCTATAATTCACCCCTCCACTTT. As protein: CASSQTDSSYNSPLHF.